Below are 18 T cell receptor beta chains sequenced from a single sample in a study of blood T cell repertoires in COVID-19. Some clones are missing from TCRdb's copy, which holds only in-frame ones; the method was immunoSEQ multiplex PCR. The sample shows about 150,000 clones, roughly 90% of them seen only once. Sequencing was done on a sample of PBMCs or T cells enriched from blood (not recorded which). The receptor source for this set is a woman aged 25 to 39 with acute COVID-19.

In nucleotides, the CDR3 is TGTGCCAGCAGTTCCTATGCGGGAGGAGACTATGGCTACACCTTC. It translates to CASSSYAGGDYGYTF. This chain connects TRBV6-5 to TRBJ1-2, with D unresolved. Trimming stripped 4 bases from V and 3 bases from J, with 15 bases between. There are 15 residues in the CDR3. The V gene's germline CDR1 is MNHEY and CDR2 SVGAGI.

The table lists this clone with a count of one. The gene calls are TRBV30 and TRBJ1-2; D perhaps matches TRBD1 (5 bases). In germline, CDR1 is GTSNPN, CDR2 SVGIG (reference sequence). This CDR3 contains 14 residues. Trimming took 4 bases from V and 8 from J, leaving 20 bases between them. The CDR3 DNA is TGTGCCTGGACCAGGACCCCGCAGGGATTCGGCTACACCTTC. Translating gives CAWTRTPQGFGYTF.

The chain recombines TRBV29-1 with TRBJ2-3; TRBD1 agrees at 7 bases. This CDR3 contains 13 residues. Per germline, CDR1 SQVTM and CDR2 ANQGSEA. Trimming removed 1 base from V and 4 bases from J; junction bases left unmatched: 2. This CDR3 reads CSVEAQGPDTQYF. The CDR3 region has the DNA TGCAGCGTTGAAGCACAGGGGCCAGATACGCAGTATTTT.

The chain links TRBV5-1 to TRBJ2-1; 10 bases fit TRBD2. Germline lookup yields CDR1 SGHRS and CDR2 YFSETQ. The length of the CDR3 is 21 residues. V was clipped by 4 bases and J by 0 bases; unmatched bases: 19. CDR3 protein: CASSTLGMIAGGLSSYNEQFF. CDR3 in DNA: TGCGCCAGCAGCACCCTTGGGATGATAGCGGGGGGACTAAGCTCCTACAATGAGCAGTTCTTC.

This chain connects TRBV6-2 or TRBV6-3 to TRBJ2-7, with 7 bases fitting TRBD2. Looked up from germline, CDR1 is MNHEY and CDR2 is SVGEGT. This CDR3 is 15 amino acids long. J gave up 3 bases and V 2 bases, and 7 bases lay outside the gene matches. CDR3 DNA: TGTGCCAGCAGTTACCCAGCGGGGTTCCTCTACGAGCAGTACTTC. It specifies CASSYPAGFLYEQYF.

The V and J genes are TRBV5-1 and TRBJ2-7; 8 nucleotides align to TRBD2. Looked up from germline, CDR1 is SGHRS and CDR2 is YFSETQ. There are 14 residues in the CDR3. With V trimmed by 5 bases and J by 2 bases, 6 bases remained unmatched. CDR3 in DNA: TGCGCCAGCAGACGGACAGCGGGGGCCTACGAGCAGTACTTC. Protein sequence: CASRRTAGAYEQYF. Full variable domain (rest looked up from reference TRBV5-1 and TRBJ2-7): KAGVTQTPRYLIKTRGQQVTLSCSPISGHRSVSWYQQTPGQGLQFLFEYFSETQRNKGNFPGRFSGRQFSNSRSEMNVSTLELGDSALYLCASRRTAGAYEQYFGPGTRLTVT.

The rearrangement uses TRBV7-2 and TRBJ2-7; TRBD1 agrees at 7 bases. Per the germline V gene, CDR1 is SGHTA and CDR2 is FQGNSA. After removal of 5 bases from V and 2 bases from J, the junction contained 6 bases not matched to a gene. This CDR3 is 14 amino acids long. CDR3 DNA sequence: TGTGCCAGCAGCCTCCGGGACAGTGCCTACGAGCAGTACTTC. This encodes CASSLRDSAYEQYF.

The CDR3 region is CASSEVGGAFTEAFF. The CDR3 region has the DNA TGTGCCAGCAGTGAAGTTGGCGGGGCCTTCACTGAAGCTTTCTTT. The rearrangement joins TRBV2 to TRBJ1-1; the D gene is possibly TRBD1 (5 bases). This CDR3 has 15 amino acids. The V end lost 1 base, the J end lost 4 bases, and 13 bases lay between the germline ends. Germline V gene lookup returns CDR1 SNHLY and CDR2 FYNNEI. Combining the CDR3 with reference TRBV2 and TRBJ1-1 gives the whole variable domain EPEVTQTPSHQVTQMGQEVILRCVPISNHLYFYWYRQILGQKVEFLVSFYNNEISEKSEIFDDQFSVERPDGSNFTLKIRSTKLEDSAMYFCASSEVGGAFTEAFFGQGTRLTVV.

The chain has TRBV6-1 and TRBJ2-2; 9 nucleotides line up with TRBD2. CDR1 MNHNS and CDR2 SASEGT come from the germline V gene. Unmatched junction bases numbered 1, after V lost 1 base and J lost 4 bases. This CDR3 contains 15 residues. CDR3 coding DNA: TGTGCCAGCAGTGAAGGAGCGGGAGGCACCGGGGAGCTGTTTTTT. Protein: CASSEGAGGTGELFF.

This CDR3 reads CASSLGGDQPQHF. The CDR3 bases are TGTGCCAGCAGTTTGGGGGGGGACCAGCCCCAGCATTTT. This sequence joins TRBV27 and TRBJ1-5, with D perhaps matching TRBD1 (5 bases). The CDR3 contains 13 residues. Germline assignment: CDR1 MNHEY and CDR2 SMNVEV (reference sequence). Trimming pared 3 bases from V and 7 bases from J, leaving 10 bases between.

This clone was observed a few times. The identical CDR3 is also encoded by other nucleotide sequences in the sample. The V gene is TRBV27, the J gene TRBJ2-1; D might be TRBD2 (5 bases). This CDR3 has 14 amino acids. Looked up from germline, CDR1 is MNHEY and CDR2 is SMNVEV (reference sequence). V lost 5 bases to trimming and J lost 0 bases, with 8 bases between them. The DNA for the CDR3 is TGTGCCAGCAGTCAGAGGGACTCCTACAATGAGCAGTTCTTC. This codes for CASSQRDSYNEQFF.

The chain recombines TRBV28 with TRBJ1-5; D might be TRBD1 (5 bases). The CDR3 spans 14 residues. The V and J ends lost 5 bases and 11 bases respectively, with 19 bases between them. In germline, CDR1 is MDHEN, CDR2 SYDVKM. In DNA, the CDR3 is TGTGCCAGCAGTCCTCGGACACCTCTTATGTCCCAGCATTTT. It codes for CASSPRTPLMSQHF.

V and J are TRBV7-9 and TRBJ2-1; TRBD2 matches 7 bases. Trimming cost V 2 bases and J 5 bases; bases outside gene matches: 6. CDR3 length equals 15 residues. Germline CDR1 is SEHNR and CDR2 is FQNEAQ (reference sequence). CDR3: CASSLPRDYDNEQFF. The CDR3 nucleotides are TGTGCCAGCAGCTTACCCCGGGACTACGACAATGAGCAGTTCTTC.

The chain has TRBV27 and TRBJ2-1; TRBD2 is a possible D gene (6 bases). Germline assignment: CDR1 MNHEY and CDR2 SMNVEV (reference sequence). The CDR3 spans 14 residues. Deletions cut 3 bases from V and 15 bases from J, with 21 bases between. CDR3 DNA sequence: TGTGCCAGCAGTTTCCAAACCCTCGGAGGGCCGGCGTTCTTC. Its protein product is CASSFQTLGGPAFF.

The chain combines TRBV7-8 with TRBJ2-1; 12 nucleotides align to TRBD2. Per germline, CDR1 SGHVS and CDR2 FQNEAQ. The CDR3 extends over 17 amino acids. Unmatched junction bases numbered 6, after V lost 1 base and J lost 5 bases. The CDR3 sequence: CASSLGRLAGVNNEQFF. The CDR3 DNA sequence: TGTGCCAGCAGCTTAGGGAGACTAGCGGGGGTGAACAATGAGCAGTTCTTC.

This clone was seen once. The chain uses TRBV19 and TRBJ1-4, with 8 bases aligning to TRBD1. Germline V gives CDR1 LNHDA, CDR2 SQIVND (reference sequence). The CDR3 has 16 amino acids. J was trimmed by 7 bases and V by 4 bases; bases with no gene match: 11. Here the CDR3 DNA reads TGTGCCAGTAGTACAAATCCGACAGGGGTGGCTGAAAAACTGTTTTTT. Protein product: CASSTNPTGVAEKLFF. The whole variable domain, remainder taken from reference TRBV19 and TRBJ1-4, is DGGITQSPKYLFRKEGQNVTLSCEQNLNHDAMYWYRQDPGQGLRLIYYSQIVNDFQKGDIAEGYSVSREKKESFPLTVTSAQKNPTAFYLCASSTNPTGVAEKLFFGSGTQLSVL.

For the CDR3, the DNA is TGTGCCAGCAGTCAGGGGGTGGCCGGGGAGCTGTTTTTT. Its translation is CASSQGVAGELFF. The chain links TRBV7-3 to TRBJ2-2; 7 nucleotides line up with TRBD1. With V trimmed by 6 bases and J by 6 bases, 4 bases remained unmatched. The germline gives CDR1 SGHTA, CDR2 FQGTGA. This CDR3 comprises 13 residues.

In DNA, the CDR3 is TGCGCCAGCAGTCAAAGTCGCTCCGGGACTAGCGGGAGAGGCACCGGGGAGCTGTTTTTT. This encodes CASSQSRSGTSGRGTGELFF. The V call is TRBV23-1, the J call TRBJ2-2; 14 positions agree with TRBD2. Being an ORF, TRBV23-1 has a function that is uncertain. The ends lost 2 bases at V and 4 bases at J; junction bases unmatched: 12. The CDR3 length is 20 residues.